Presented here are 10 T cell receptor beta chains from one specimen sequenced in a study of cytomegalovirus exposure and HLA in healthy donors. The PCR employed 60 Vbeta primers together with 13 Jbeta primers. The method was immunoSEQ multiplex PCR; TCRdb's version includes in-frame clones alone and lacks a portion of them. The sample shows 120,000 or so clones, 15% to 20% of them seen only once. Input material: PBMCs. These TCRs come from a female donor in good health and CMV-seropositive.

This clone was counted a few times. V and J are TRBV7-9 and TRBJ2-1; a possible D gene is TRBD2 (6 bases). Germline values: CDR1 SEHNR, CDR2 FQNEAQ (reference sequence). CDR3 length equals 15 residues. Deletions cut 4 bases from V and 1 base from J, with 11 bases between. CDR3: CASSSHGGSYNEQFF. CDR3 coding DNA: TGTGCCAGCAGCTCCCACGGGGGTTCCTACAATGAGCAGTTCTTC.

This clone showed up just a few times. The chain employs TRBV6-1 and TRBJ2-5, with TRBD2 identical over 7 bases. Germline V gene sequence: CDR1 MNHNS, CDR2 SASEGT. Germline trimming cut 10 bases from V and 5 bases from J; bases unmatched to any gene: 7. The CDR3 covers 12 residues. The CDR3 DNA follows: TGTGCCACTGCCTCCGGGGGGGAGACCCAGTACTTC. Its protein product is CATASGGETQYF.

This chain connects TRBV27 to TRBJ2-7; 11 bases fit TRBD2. The CDR3 spans 14 residues. Germline CDR1 MNHEY, CDR2 SMNVEV (reference sequence). The V gene end was trimmed by 6 bases and the J gene end by 5 bases; junction bases not matched to a gene: 6. CDR3 in amino acids: CASSATSGSDEQYF. The DNA of the CDR3 is TGTGCCAGCAGCGCAACTAGCGGGAGCGACGAGCAGTACTTC.

V gene TRBV7-9 combines with J gene TRBJ1-5; no clear D gene. Per germline, CDR1 SEHNR and CDR2 FQNEAQ (reference sequence). Between the trimmed V and J ends, which lost 7 bases and 3 bases, there was a span of 7 bases. The CDR3 has 12 amino acids. CDR3 sequence (DNA): TGTGCCAGCACGCAGAACAATCAGCCCCAGCATTTT. Translation: CASTQNNQPQHF.

This clone was seen only a few times. The V call is TRBV4-1, the J call TRBJ2-4; D remains ambiguous. The CDR3 is 14 amino acids. Germline CDR1 reads MGHRA; CDR2 reads YSYEKL. V was pared by 3 bases and J by 12 bases, with 18 bases between. For the CDR3, the DNA is TGCGCCAGCAGCCATATGCTGCGTATGACGGGTCAGTACTTC. Amino acids: CASSHMLRMTGQYF.

Concerning this clone: Other DNA sequences in the same sample also yield this CDR3. The chain uses TRBV6-1 and TRBJ1-1; 7 bases are shared with TRBD1. Germline loops: CDR1 MNHNS, CDR2 SASEGT. The V and J ends lost 3 bases and 1 base, in that order; junction bases with no gene match: 2. The CDR3 extends over 14 amino acids. CDR3: CASSDYRGNTEAFF. CDR3 coding DNA: TGTGCCAGCAGTGATTACAGGGGGAACACTGAAGCTTTCTTT.

The chain links TRBV5-8 to TRBJ2-7; D may be TRBD1 (5 bases). Trimming took off 1 base at V and 1 base at J, with 6 bases between the two ends. Germline-derived CDR1 and CDR2 are SGHTS and YDEGEE. The CDR3 totals 13 residues. The CDR3 protein is CASSLTGSYEQYF. CDR3 in DNA: TGTGCCAGCAGCTTGACAGGTTCCTACGAGCAGTACTTC.

This clone was seen a single time. The V call is TRBV5-1, the J call TRBJ1-4; D is possibly TRBD1 (5 bases). The V gene lost 3 bases and the J gene lost 5 bases, with 14 bases spanning the gap. The CDR3 totals 15 residues. The germline gives CDR1 SGHRS, CDR2 YFSETQ. DNA of the CDR3: TGCGCCAGCAGCTCCCTAACAGGTCCCAATGAAAAACTGTTTTTT. Translation gives CASSSLTGPNEKLFF.

This clone was counted between two and nine times. V usage is TRBV10-3 and J usage is TRBJ1-2, with 7 bases matching TRBD1. CDR3 size: 16 residues. Per the germline V gene, CDR1 is ENHRY and CDR2 is SYGVKD. Germline trimming cut 5 bases from V and 5 bases from J; bases unmatched to any gene: 14. The CDR3 protein is CAISQVEEGAGYGYTF. The CDR3 region has the DNA TGTGCCATCAGTCAAGTAGAGGAGGGGGCGGGGTATGGCTACACCTTC.

The chain recombines TRBV28 with TRBJ2-1, with 7 positions matching TRBD1. Germline V gene lookup returns CDR1 MDHEN and CDR2 SYDVKM. Germline trimming cut 5 bases from V and 5 bases from J; bases unmatched to any gene: 6. This CDR3 has 14 residues. For the CDR3, the DNA is TGTGCCAGCAGTCCGCAAGACAGGGACAATGAGCAGTTCTTC. As protein: CASSPQDRDNEQFF.